This TCR beta chain emerged from a study of graft-versus-host responses after intestinal transplantation. Across the study: Tacrolimus and steroids were given for 3 to 4 years to all recipients after anti-thymocyte globulin induction.

Sequenced by immunoSEQ multiplex PCR; TCRdb stores in-frame clones only, minus some. Of over 70,000 clones in the sample, over 85% were seen once. In the case of this clone: The target antigen is unknown.

Whole-study findings and limits: Allografts of one patient group, those with graft-donor T cell macrochimerism, had high graft-versus-host to host-versus-graft clonal ratios.

This CDR3 contains 17 residues. Germline assignment: CDR1 SQVTM and CDR2 ANQGSEA. Between the trimmed V and J ends, which lost 3 bases and 0 bases, there was a span of 21 bases. The chain couples TRBV29-1 to TRBJ2-7; D perhaps matches TRBD1 (7 bases). The TCR originated in a human donor who received an intestinal transplant. The specimen was unstimulated CD8+ T cells sorted from spleen or lymph node cells, collected before intestinal transplant. CDR3 in amino acids: CSVEEFTGTAGSYEQYF. DNA for the CDR3: TGCAGCGTTGAGGAATTCACCGGGACAGCGGGCTCCTACGAGCAGTACTTC.